This T cell receptor beta chain was sequenced for a study of blood T cell repertoires in COVID-19. The overall study: PBMCs, B-cell-depleted T cells, or T cells provided the cDNA or gDNA that made up the material.

The CDR3 has 14 residues. In germline, CDR1 is SGHKS, CDR2 YYEKEE (reference sequence). V was pared by 4 bases and J by 2 bases, with 5 bases of the junction left unmatched. In the study's own analysis: The authors estimated nucleated cell counts from reference gene primer amplification. Libraries were prepared by immunoSEQ multiplex PCR; TCRdb keeps only in-frame clonotypes and omits some of them. V and J calls and clone size are those listed in that table; D and trimming were worked out from the DNA. The sample lists about 150,000 clones, around 83% occurring once. This receptor was identified in a woman in her 70s who had recovered from COVID-19. The chain links TRBV5-5 to TRBJ2-5; 7 bases match TRBD1. Sequences were obtained from peripheral blood. CDR3 DNA: TGTGCCAGCAGCCCGCAGACAGGGCAAGAGACCCAGTACTTC. Translating it yields CASSPQTGQETQYF.